Presented here are 23 T cell receptor beta chains from one specimen sequenced in a study of shared clonotypes between healthy human individuals (TCRdb year 2020). Library preparation used the immunoSEQ multiplex PCR assay. Drawn from immuneACCESS, this table holds only the in-frame rearrangements with V and J called that TCRdb kept. Clones are partly lost; checked studies trace under half to an unresolved V gene and leave the rest unexplained. This sample has around 430,000 clones in its table, and around 79% of those were observed once. The ten biggest clones cover roughly 13% of the sample. The specimen was PBMCs. The receptors come from a middle-aged woman in good health. Some clones in this sample may be carry-over from other donors' samples.

The V gene is TRBV10-2, the J gene TRBJ2-1; no clear D. The CDR3 is 16 residues long. Germline assignment: CDR1 WSHSY and CDR2 SAAADI. Trimming pared 6 bases from V and 5 bases from J, leaving 20 bases between. As DNA, the CDR3 is TGCGCCAGCAGGCCCGACTTTACCCCGGCGAACAATGAGCAGTTCTTC. Translation gives CASRPDFTPANNEQFF.

This clone was recorded only once. The rearrangement links TRBV7-3 to TRBJ2-1; TRBD1 matches at 11 bases. Losses at the gene ends were 5 bases for V and 4 bases for J; bases not matched to a gene: 4. The germline V gene has CDR1 SGHTA and CDR2 FQGTGA. The CDR3 is made up of 15 amino acids. The CDR3 nucleotides are TGTGCCAGCAGCCCGGGACAGGGGGTGTACAATGAGCAGTTCTTC. Residues: CASSPGQGVYNEQFF.

This chain links TRBV10-1 with TRBJ2-1; D unclear. V lost 4 bases and J 5 bases, leaving 3 bases between the germline ends. The germline gives CDR1 WNHNN, CDR2 SYGVQD (reference sequence). This CDR3 comprises 11 residues. The CDR3 DNA sequence: TGCGCCAGCAGTGTCAACAATGAGCAGTTCTTC. It codes for CASSVNNEQFF.

The chain links TRBV18 to TRBJ2-1; D call uncertain. V was pared by 4 bases and J by 9 bases, with 7 bases between. The CDR3 covers 11 residues. Germline V gene sequence: CDR1 KGHSH, CDR2 LQKENI. The CDR3 here is CASSLDREQFF. CDR3 DNA: TGTGCCAGCTCACTTGACCGTGAGCAGTTCTTC. The variable domain in full, with the rest retrieved from reference TRBV18 and TRBJ2-1, is NAGVMQNPRHLVRRRGQEARLRCSPMKGHSHVYWYRQLPEEGLKFMVYLQKENIIDESGMPKERFSAEFPKEGPSILRIQQVVRGDSAAYFCASSLDREQFFGPGTRLTVL.

Concerning this clone itself: The junction departs from germline at one end; a sequencing error may be responsible. The V and J genes are TRBV28 and TRBJ2-1, with 10 bases matching TRBD2. The CDR3 covers 16 residues. Germline V lookup: CDR1 MDHEN, CDR2 SYDVKM. For the CDR3, the DNA is TGTGCCAGCGGGAGTCCAGCGGGAGGGCCGTTAAATGAGCGGTTCTTC. Its translation is CASGSPAGGPLNERFF. The full variable domain, in which reference TRBV28 and TRBJ2-1 provide the parts outside the CDR3, is DVKVTQSSRYLVKRTGEKVFLECVQDMDHENMFWYRQDPGLGLRLIYFSYDVKMKEKGDIPEGYSVSREKKERFSLILESASTNQTSMYLCASGSPAGGPLNERFFGPGTRLTVL.

J is TRBJ2-1 and V is TRBV15; 10 nucleotides agree with TRBD2. With V trimmed by 0 bases and J by 4 bases, 12 bases remained unmatched. Germline values: CDR1 LNHNV, CDR2 YYDKDF (reference sequence). The CDR3 runs to 19 residues. CDR3 residues: CATSRDSWTSGGGYNEQFF. CDR3 nucleotides: TGTGCCACCAGCAGAGATTCTTGGACTAGCGGAGGAGGGTACAATGAGCAGTTCTTC.

There are a few counts of this clone. This rearrangement joins TRBV30 to TRBJ2-1, with 15 positions matching TRBD2. CDR3 length: 16 amino acids. Looked up from germline, CDR1 is GTSNPN and CDR2 is SVGIG (reference sequence). Losses at the gene ends were 2 bases for V and 7 bases for J; bases not matched to a gene: 6. The CDR3 region has the DNA TGTGCCTGGAGTTTAGGACTAGCGGGAGGGGAGAATGAGCAGTTCTTC. Its protein is CAWSLGLAGGENEQFF. The full variable domain, with the rest looked up from reference TRBV30 and TRBJ2-1, is SQTIHQWPATLVQPVGSPLSLECTVEGTSNPNLYWYRQAAGRGLQLLFYSVGIGQISSEVPQNLSASRPQDRQFILSSKKLLLSDSGFYLCAWSLGLAGGENEQFFGPGTRLTVL.

This chain links TRBV11-1 with TRBJ2-2; maybe TRBD1 (5 bases). The V gene's germline CDR1 is SGHAT and CDR2 FQDESV (reference sequence). V lost 5 bases and J 7 bases, leaving 17 bases between the germline ends. This CDR3 region has 15 residues. The CDR3 protein is CASSPQVKGFGELFF. For the CDR3, the DNA is TGTGCCAGCAGCCCACAGGTTAAGGGATTCGGGGAGCTGTTTTTT.

The CDR3 loop is CASGPIGGDYEQYF. The DNA of the CDR3 is TGCGCCAGCGGCCCCATTGGGGGAGACTACGAGCAGTACTTC. V is TRBV5-1 and J is TRBJ2-7; D possibly matches TRBD1 or TRBD2 (5 bases each). In germline, CDR1 is SGHRS, CDR2 YFSETQ. With 7 bases removed from V and 3 bases from J, the gap between germline ends came to 17 bases. The CDR3 loop spans 14 amino acids.

The rearrangement joins TRBV7-3 to TRBJ2-2; D not resolved. In germline, CDR1 is SGHTA, CDR2 FQGTGA. The length of the CDR3 is 14 residues. V was clipped by 2 bases and J by 3 bases, with 7 bases between them. The CDR3 protein is CASSLHADTGELFF. CDR3 in DNA: TGTGCCAGCAGCTTACACGCAGACACCGGGGAGCTGTTTTTT. Full variable domain (outside the CDR3, taken from reference TRBV7-3 and TRBJ2-2): GAGVSQTPSNKVTEKGKYVELRCDPISGHTALYWYRQSLGQGPEFLIYFQGTGAADDSGLPNDRFFAVRPEGSVSTLKIQRTERGDSAVYLCASSLHADTGELFFGEGSRLTVL.

The rearrangement links TRBV5-8 to TRBJ2-5; D might be TRBD1 (6 bases). The length of the CDR3 is 15 residues. Trimming stripped 4 bases from V and 4 bases from J, with 17 bases between. Germline CDR1 is SGHTS and CDR2 is YDEGEE. Here the CDR3 reads CASSRGTGFLETQYF. The DNA of the CDR3 is TGTGCCAGCAGCAGAGGTACAGGGTTCCTAGAGACCCAGTACTTC.

V is TRBV6-4 and J is TRBJ2-7; no clear D. The CDR3 is 12 residues long. The V end lost 3 bases, the J end lost 7 bases, and 10 bases lay between the germline ends. Germline CDR1 and CDR2: MRHNA and SNTAGT. In nucleotides, the CDR3 is TGTGCCAGCAGTGATCCAGCCGGGGAGCAGTACTTC. It specifies CASSDPAGEQYF.

The chain joins TRBV5-1 to TRBJ1-2; D unresolved. V lost 3 bases and J 8 bases, leaving 17 bases between the germline ends. The CDR3 contains 14 residues. Germline-derived CDR1 and CDR2 are SGHRS and YFSETQ. Written as DNA, the CDR3 is TGCGCCAGCAGCTGGGATCCGGCGAGCGGGGGCTACACCTTC. Its translation is CASSWDPASGGYTF. The full variable domain, with the rest looked up from reference TRBV5-1 and TRBJ1-2, is KAGVTQTPRYLIKTRGQQVTLSCSPISGHRSVSWYQQTPGQGLQFLFEYFSETQRNKGNFPGRFSGRQFSNSRSEMNVSTLELGDSALYLCASSWDPASGGYTFGSGTRLTVV.

V usage is TRBV19 and J usage is TRBJ1-1, with D perhaps matching TRBD1 (5 bases). The ends were cut back, 6 bases at V and 1 base at J, with 15 bases in the middle. CDR3 size: 15 residues. The germline CDR1 and CDR2 sequences are LNHDA and SQIVND (reference sequence). DNA for the CDR3: TGTGCCAGTAGATGGAGCGGGGGGACGAACACTGAAGCTTTCTTT. Translating gives CASRWSGGTNTEAFF.

The chain couples TRBV19 to TRBJ2-1; D gene unclear. Per germline, CDR1 LNHDA and CDR2 SQIVND (reference sequence). This CDR3 is built from 14 residues. V was clipped by 7 bases and J by 3 bases, with 13 bases between them. This CDR3 reads CASTRSRNYNEQFF. The CDR3 DNA is TGTGCCAGTACCCGATCCAGAAACTACAATGAGCAGTTCTTC.

The gene calls are TRBV19 and TRBJ2-3, with TRBD2 as a possible D gene (5 bases). The CDR3 is 15 amino acids. The germline CDR1 and CDR2 sequences are LNHDA and SQIVND (reference sequence). V gave up 1 base and J gave up 0 bases, with 8 bases separating them. The CDR3 sequence is CASSIGGSSTDTQYF. The DNA of the CDR3 is TGTGCCAGTAGTATAGGAGGGAGTAGCACAGATACGCAGTATTTT.

The rearrangement links TRBV29-1 to TRBJ2-2; 7 bases agree with TRBD1. This CDR3 is 13 amino acids long. Losses at the gene ends were 7 bases for V and 6 bases for J; bases not matched to a gene: 8. Germline CDR1 is SQVTM and CDR2 is ANQGSEA. The CDR3 coding sequence is TGCAGCGCCGCGTATACAGGGGCCGGGGAGCTGTTTTTT. This sequence encodes CSAAYTGAGELFF.

The chain has TRBV18 and TRBJ2-1; 10 nucleotides agree with TRBD1. V shed 3 bases, J shed 5 bases, and the junction held 7 bases outside the gene matches. CDR1 and CDR2 (germline): KGHSH, LQKENI. This CDR3 comprises 16 residues. The CDR3 coding sequence is TGTGCCAGCTCACCGACGACAGGGGGCAAAAACAATGAGCAGTTCTTC. This sequence encodes CASSPTTGGKNNEQFF.

There are a few counts of this clone. This chain connects TRBV2 to TRBJ2-5; no reliable D call. Per the germline V gene, CDR1 is SNHLY and CDR2 is FYNNEI. V was shortened by 7 bases and J by 2 bases, with 5 bases between the two germline ends. This CDR3 comprises 11 residues. The CDR3 DNA follows: TGTGCCAGCATGCTACAAGAGACCCAGTACTTC. It yields the protein CASMLQETQYF.

The J gene is TRBJ1-1, the V gene TRBV5-1; 9 bases are shared with TRBD1. The germline V gene encodes CDR1 SGHRS and CDR2 YFSETQ. The J segment lost 4 bases and the V segment lost 4 bases, leaving 8 bases of the junction unmatched. The CDR3 is 15 residues long. The CDR3 sequence is CASSPMTGGGTEAFF. In DNA form, the CDR3 reads TGCGCCAGCAGCCCCATGACAGGGGGAGGCACTGAAGCTTTCTTT.

This chain uses TRBV5-1 with TRBJ2-5; a possible D gene is TRBD2 (7 bases). The germline V gene has CDR1 SGHRS and CDR2 YFSETQ. There are 14 residues in the CDR3. Trimming shortened V by 3 bases and J by 5 bases, and 14 bases separated the two germline ends. CDR3 sequence reads: CASSWGGPEETQYF. CDR3 DNA sequence: TGCGCCAGCAGCTGGGGGGGGCCGGAGGAGACCCAGTACTTC.

V gene TRBV28 combines with J gene TRBJ2-7, with 11 bases aligning to TRBD1. Per the germline V gene, CDR1 is MDHEN and CDR2 is SYDVKM. The CDR3 loop spans 14 amino acids. Losses at the gene ends were 6 bases for V and 2 bases for J; bases not matched to a gene: 3. The CDR3 reads CASRPGQGAYEQYF. The CDR3 DNA reads as TGTGCCAGCAGACCGGGACAGGGGGCCTACGAGCAGTACTTC.

The rearrangement uses TRBV7-9 and TRBJ2-7; possible D gene TRBD1, 6 bases. The CDR3 length is 14 residues. CDR1 is SEHNR and CDR2 is FQNEAQ in the germline V gene (reference sequence). V dropped 5 bases and J dropped 6 bases, with 17 bases sitting between them. The CDR3 DNA reads as TGTGCCAGCAGCGCCCGGGACAATTGGTTCGAGCAGTACTTC. It yields the protein CASSARDNWFEQYF. Full variable domain (remainder filled in from reference TRBV7-9 and TRBJ2-7): DTGVSQNPRHKITKRGQNVTFRCDPISEHNRLYWYRQTLGQGPEFLTYFQNEAQLEKSRLLSDRFSAERPKGSFSTLEIQRTEQGDSAMYLCASSARDNWFEQYFGPGTRLTVT.